This TCR beta chain derives from a study of T cells after yellow fever vaccination. This CDR3 contains 16 residues. Per the germline V gene, CDR1 is SGHVS and CDR2 is FQNEAQ. General study findings and limits: At about 97% for CD4 and about 91% for CD8, most primary-vaccination clones showed up again after the booster.

A remark on this clonotype: Its antigen is unidentified. At one of its ends the junction is not consistent with the germline gene, which may arise from a read error.

TCRdb re-derived calls from the 5' RACE reads in MiXCR, one entry per CDR3 protein. Here the sample spans about 320,000 distinct CDR3 sequences, about 4.5% being singletons. The source of this sequence is a man aged 18 to 30 who received the YFV17D yellow fever vaccine. Here the sequenced sample was PBMCs, taken 15 days after the yellow fever booster vaccination. The chain carries TRBV7-8 and TRBJ2-5; 9 bases line up with TRBD2. CDR3 in DNA: TGTGCCAGCAGCTTAGAGCGCGGGGGGGCCCAAGAGACCCAGTGCTTC. Its translation: CASSLERGGAQETQCF.